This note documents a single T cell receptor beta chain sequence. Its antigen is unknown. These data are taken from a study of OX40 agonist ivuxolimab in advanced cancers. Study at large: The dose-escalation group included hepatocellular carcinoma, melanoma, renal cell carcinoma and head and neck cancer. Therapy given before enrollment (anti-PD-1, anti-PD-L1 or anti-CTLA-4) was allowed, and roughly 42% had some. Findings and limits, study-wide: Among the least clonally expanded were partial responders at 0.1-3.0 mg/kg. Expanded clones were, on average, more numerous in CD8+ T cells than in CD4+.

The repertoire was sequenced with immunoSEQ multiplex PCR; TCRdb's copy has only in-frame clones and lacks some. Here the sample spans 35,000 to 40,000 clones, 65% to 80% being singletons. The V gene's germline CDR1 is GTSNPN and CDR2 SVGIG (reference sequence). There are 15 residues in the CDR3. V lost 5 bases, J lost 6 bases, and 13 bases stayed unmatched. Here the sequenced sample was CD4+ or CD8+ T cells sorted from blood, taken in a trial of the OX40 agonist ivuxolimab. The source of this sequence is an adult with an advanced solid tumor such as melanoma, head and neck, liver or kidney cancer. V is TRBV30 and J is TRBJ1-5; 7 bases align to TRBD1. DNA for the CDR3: TGTGCCTGGGACCGTGACAGGGTAGAGGGTCAGCCCCAGCATTTT. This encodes CAWDRDRVEGQPQHF.